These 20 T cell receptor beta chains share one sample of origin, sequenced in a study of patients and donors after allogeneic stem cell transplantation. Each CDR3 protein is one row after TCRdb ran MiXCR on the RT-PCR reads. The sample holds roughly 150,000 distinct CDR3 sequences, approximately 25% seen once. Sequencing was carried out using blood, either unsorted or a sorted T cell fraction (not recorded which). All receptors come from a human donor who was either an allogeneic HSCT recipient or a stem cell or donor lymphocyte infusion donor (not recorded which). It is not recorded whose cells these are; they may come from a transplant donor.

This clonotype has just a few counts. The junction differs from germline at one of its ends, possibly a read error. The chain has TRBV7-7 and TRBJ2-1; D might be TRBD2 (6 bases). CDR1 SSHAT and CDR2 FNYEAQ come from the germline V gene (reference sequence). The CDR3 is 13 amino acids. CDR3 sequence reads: CASSSGVANEQFF. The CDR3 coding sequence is TGTGCTAGCAGCTCGGGGGTGGCGAATGAGCAGTTCTTC.

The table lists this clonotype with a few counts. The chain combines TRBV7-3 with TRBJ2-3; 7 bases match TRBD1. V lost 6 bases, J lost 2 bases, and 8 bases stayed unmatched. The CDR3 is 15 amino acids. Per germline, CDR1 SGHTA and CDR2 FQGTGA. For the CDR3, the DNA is TGTGCCAGCAGTCGTCGAGGGGGCAACACAGATACGCAGTATTTT. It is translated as CASSRRGGNTDTQYF.

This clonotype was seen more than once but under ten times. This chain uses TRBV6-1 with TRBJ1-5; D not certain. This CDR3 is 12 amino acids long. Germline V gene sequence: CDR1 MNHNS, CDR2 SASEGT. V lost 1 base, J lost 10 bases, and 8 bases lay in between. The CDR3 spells CASSEGADPQHF. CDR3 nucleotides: TGTGCCAGCAGTGAAGGCGCCGATCCCCAGCATTTT.

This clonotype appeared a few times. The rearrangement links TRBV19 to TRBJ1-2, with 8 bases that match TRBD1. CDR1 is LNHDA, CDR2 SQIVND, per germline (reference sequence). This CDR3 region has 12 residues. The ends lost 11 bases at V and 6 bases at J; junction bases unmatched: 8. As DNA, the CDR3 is TGTGCCGGGAGGACAGGGCGGGATGGCTACACCTTC. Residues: CAGRTGRDGYTF.

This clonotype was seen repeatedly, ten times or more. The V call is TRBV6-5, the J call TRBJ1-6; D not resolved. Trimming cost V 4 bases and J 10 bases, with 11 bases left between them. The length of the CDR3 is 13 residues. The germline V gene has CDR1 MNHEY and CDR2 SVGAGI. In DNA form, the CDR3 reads TGTGCCAGCAGTTTCGAAAGGAAGTCACCCCTCCACTTT. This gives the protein CASSFERKSPLHF.

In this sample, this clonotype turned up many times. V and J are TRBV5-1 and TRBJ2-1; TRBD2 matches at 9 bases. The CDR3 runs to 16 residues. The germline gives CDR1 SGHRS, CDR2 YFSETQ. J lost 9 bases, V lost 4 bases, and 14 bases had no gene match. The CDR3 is CASSPLTLAGFSEQFF. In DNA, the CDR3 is TGCGCCAGCAGCCCCCTCACCCTAGCGGGATTCAGTGAGCAGTTCTTC. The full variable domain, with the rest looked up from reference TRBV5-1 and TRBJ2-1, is KAGVTQTPRYLIKTRGQQVTLSCSPISGHRSVSWYQQTPGQGLQFLFEYFSETQRNKGNFPGRFSGRQFSNSRSEMNVSTLELGDSALYLCASSPLTLAGFSEQFFGPGTRLTVL.

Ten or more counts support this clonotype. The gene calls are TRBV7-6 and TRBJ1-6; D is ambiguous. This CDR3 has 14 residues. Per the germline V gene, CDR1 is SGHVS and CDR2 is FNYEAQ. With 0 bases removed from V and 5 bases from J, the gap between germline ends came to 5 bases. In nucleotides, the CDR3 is TGTGCCAGCAGCTTAGCCCCGGATAATTCACCCCTCCACTTT. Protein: CASSLAPDNSPLHF.

The CDR3 coding sequence is TGCGCCAGCAGCTTCGTCAGGAACTCCTACGAGCAGTACTTC. Its translation: CASSFVRNSYEQYF. The chain is built from TRBV5-1 and TRBJ2-7, with D unclear. The V end lost 2 bases, the J end lost 0 bases, and 9 bases lay between the germline ends. CDR1 is SGHRS, CDR2 YFSETQ, per germline. The CDR3 is 14 residues long.

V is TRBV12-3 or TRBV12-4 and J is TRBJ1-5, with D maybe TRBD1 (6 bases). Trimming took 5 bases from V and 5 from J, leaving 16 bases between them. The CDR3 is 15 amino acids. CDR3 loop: CASSGGHSIYQPQHF. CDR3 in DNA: TGTGCCAGCAGTGGGGGACATAGTATCTATCAGCCCCAGCATTTT.

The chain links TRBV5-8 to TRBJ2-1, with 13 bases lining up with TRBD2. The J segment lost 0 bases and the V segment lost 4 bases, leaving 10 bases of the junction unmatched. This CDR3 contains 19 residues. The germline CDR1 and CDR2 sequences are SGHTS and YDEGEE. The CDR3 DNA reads TGTGCCAGCAGCACTCGACTAGCGGGAGGACTAAGCTCCTACAATGAGCAGTTCTTC. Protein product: CASSTRLAGGLSSYNEQFF.

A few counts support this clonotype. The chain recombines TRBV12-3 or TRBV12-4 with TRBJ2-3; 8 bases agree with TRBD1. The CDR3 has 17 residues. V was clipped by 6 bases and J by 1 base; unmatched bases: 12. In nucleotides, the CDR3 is TGTGCCAGCAGATCCCTCGGACAGGGTGGAGGCACAGATACGCAGTATTTT. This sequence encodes CASRSLGQGGGTDTQYF.

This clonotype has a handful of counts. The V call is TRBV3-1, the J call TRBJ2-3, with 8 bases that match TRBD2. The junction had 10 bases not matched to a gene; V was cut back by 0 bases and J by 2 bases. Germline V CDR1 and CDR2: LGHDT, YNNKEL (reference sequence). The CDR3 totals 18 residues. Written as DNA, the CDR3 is TGTGCCAGCAGCCAAGATTTTCAAAGCGGGGGTACCACAGATACGCAGTATTTT. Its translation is CASSQDFQSGGTTDTQYF.

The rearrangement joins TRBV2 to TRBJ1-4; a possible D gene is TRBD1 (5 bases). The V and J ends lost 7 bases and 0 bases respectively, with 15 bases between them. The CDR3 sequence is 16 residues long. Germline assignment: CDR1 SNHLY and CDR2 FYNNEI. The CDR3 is CASIRDRGATNEKLFF. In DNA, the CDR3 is TGTGCCAGCATACGGGACCGAGGAGCAACTAATGAAAAACTGTTTTTT.

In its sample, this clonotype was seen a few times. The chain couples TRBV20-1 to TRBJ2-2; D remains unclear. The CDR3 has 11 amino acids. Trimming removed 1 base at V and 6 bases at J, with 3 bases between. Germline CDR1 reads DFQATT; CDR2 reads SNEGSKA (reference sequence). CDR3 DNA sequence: TGCAGTGCTAGAGGTTCCGGGGAGCTGTTTTTT. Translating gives CSARGSGELFF.

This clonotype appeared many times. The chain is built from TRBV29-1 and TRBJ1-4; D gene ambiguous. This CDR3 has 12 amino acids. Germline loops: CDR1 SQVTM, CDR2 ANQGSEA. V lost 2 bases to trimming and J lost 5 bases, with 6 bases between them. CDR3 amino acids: CSVELGNEKLFF. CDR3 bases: TGCAGCGTTGAATTGGGGAATGAAAAACTGTTTTTT.

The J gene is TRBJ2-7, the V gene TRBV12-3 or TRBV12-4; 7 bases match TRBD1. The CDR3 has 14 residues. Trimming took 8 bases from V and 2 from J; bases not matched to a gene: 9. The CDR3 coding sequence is TGTGCCAGCGTTTTAGGACAGGAGGCCTACGAGCAGTACTTC. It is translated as CASVLGQEAYEQYF.

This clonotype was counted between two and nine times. CDR3 protein: CSADRVAGPDNEQFF. The CDR3 bases are TGCAGTGCCGATCGGGTGGCGGGGCCCGACAATGAGCAGTTCTTC. The genes are TRBV20-1 and TRBJ2-1; the D gene is possibly TRBD2 (6 bases). The germline V gene encodes CDR1 DFQATT and CDR2 SNEGSKA (reference sequence). The CDR3 length is 15 residues. V was clipped by 6 bases and J by 5 bases, with 20 bases between them.

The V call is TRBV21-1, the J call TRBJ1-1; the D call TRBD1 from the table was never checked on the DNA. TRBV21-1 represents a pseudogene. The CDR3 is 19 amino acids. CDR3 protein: CASSNPAWDRAGVNTEAFF. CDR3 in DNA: TGTGCCAGCAGCAACCCTGCGTGGGACAGGGCCGGGGTGAACACTGAAGCTTTCTTT.

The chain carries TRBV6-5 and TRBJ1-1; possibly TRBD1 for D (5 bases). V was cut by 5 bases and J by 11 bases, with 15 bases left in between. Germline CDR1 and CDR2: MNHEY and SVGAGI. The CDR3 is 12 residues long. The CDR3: CASSPQGVGAFF. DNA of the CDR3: TGTGCCAGCAGTCCCCAGGGAGTTGGGGCTTTCTTT.

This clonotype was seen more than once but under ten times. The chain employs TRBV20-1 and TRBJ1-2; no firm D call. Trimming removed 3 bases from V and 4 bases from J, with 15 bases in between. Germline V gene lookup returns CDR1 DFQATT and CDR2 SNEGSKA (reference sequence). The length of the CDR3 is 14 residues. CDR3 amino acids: CSARLRDLIYGYTF. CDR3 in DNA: TGCAGTGCTAGGCTACGGGATCTAATCTATGGCTACACCTTC.